This is a list of T cell receptor beta chains from one sample in a study of vaccination and CD4 T cells after COVID-19. Antigens of these TCRs are unknown. TCRdb passed the PCR reads through MiXCR, listing each CDR3 protein once. The table has 10,000 to 15,000 distinct CDR3 sequences, 50% to 65% seen once. Source material: CD4+ T cells from blood, cultured in vitro. The source is a human donor who had recovered from COVID-19. Each CDR3 is given with its conserved first and last residue. D genes are given only for firm matches. Rows may omit the clone size; those that give it use once, few, many or a size class.

j_gene: TRBJ1-3
abundance: -
v_gene: TRBV30
d_gene: -
CDR3nt: TGTGCCTGGAGTCAGGGCGGCCAGGGAAACACCATATATTTT
CDR3aa: CAWSQGGQGNTIYF

j_gene: TRBJ2-3
abundance: -
v_gene: TRBV7-2
d_gene: -
CDR3nt: TGTGCCAGCAGCTTAGGGCCAGGACGCCAAGATACGCAGTATTTT
CDR3aa: CASSLGPGRQDTQYF

j_gene: TRBJ1-5
abundance: -
v_gene: TRBV19
d_gene: TRBD1
CDR3nt: TGTGCCAGTAGCAGAACGGGGACAGTGTTGAAATATAGCAATCAGCCCCAGCATTTT
CDR3aa: CASSRTGTVLKYSNQPQHF

j_gene: TRBJ2-3
abundance: -
v_gene: TRBV7-9
d_gene: -
CDR3nt: TGTGCCAGCTCCTGGGGCTTCGGCACAGATACGCAGTATTTT
CDR3aa: CASSWGFGTDTQYF

j_gene: TRBJ2-4
abundance: few
v_gene: TRBV11-2
d_gene: -
CDR3nt: TGTGCCAGCAGCTCGTTAATGGGGCGAAACATTCAGTACTTC
CDR3aa: CASSSLMGRNIQYF

j_gene: TRBJ1-4
abundance: -
v_gene: TRBV7-9
d_gene: -
CDR3nt: TGTGCCAGCAGCTCAACCCAGGCCCTAAAACTGTTTTTT
CDR3aa: CASSSTQALKLFF

j_gene: TRBJ1-1
abundance: -
v_gene: TRBV4-3
d_gene: -
CDR3nt: TGCGCCAGCAGCCAAGATCTCCGGGGCACTGAAGCTTTCTTT
CDR3aa: CASSQDLRGTEAFF

j_gene: TRBJ1-2
abundance: -
v_gene: TRBV6-2/TRBV6-3
d_gene: TRBD1
CDR3nt: TGTGCCAGCAGCCACAGGGGCCTGGGAGCGAGTGGCTACACCTTC
CDR3aa: CASSHRGLGASGYTF

j_gene: TRBJ1-1
abundance: -
v_gene: TRBV20-1
d_gene: -
CDR3nt: TGCAGTGCTAGAGATGTCAGGGGAAACACTGAAGCTTTCTTT
CDR3aa: CSARDVRGNTEAFF

j_gene: TRBJ1-2
abundance: few
v_gene: TRBV7-9
d_gene: -
CDR3nt: TGTGCCAGCAGCTCCCCCGTCCAGGGAGGCTATGGCTACACCTTC
CDR3aa: CASSSPVQGGYGYTF

j_gene: TRBJ2-1
abundance: -
v_gene: TRBV11-3
d_gene: -
CDR3nt: TGTGCCAGCAGCTTAGATCATATAACAGGGTGGAATATAGGCAATGAGCAGTTCTTC
CDR3aa: CASSLDHITGWNIGNEQFF

j_gene: TRBJ1-1
abundance: -
v_gene: TRBV27
d_gene: -
CDR3nt: TGTGCCAGCAGGCGCCGCGGGGCGGGGACTGAAGCTTTCTTT
CDR3aa: CASRRRGAGTEAFF

j_gene: TRBJ1-2
abundance: few
v_gene: TRBV11-3
d_gene: -
CDR3nt: TGTGCCAGCAGCTTAGGGACCTCCTATGGCTACACCTTC
CDR3aa: CASSLGTSYGYTF

j_gene: TRBJ2-3
abundance: -
v_gene: TRBV5-1
d_gene: TRBD1
CDR3nt: TGCGCCAGCAGCTTGTCGGGGTCGACAGGGGGTTTACGCACAGATACGCAGTATTTT
CDR3aa: CASSLSGSTGGLRTDTQYF

j_gene: TRBJ1-1
abundance: once
v_gene: TRBV9
d_gene: TRBD1
CDR3nt: TGTGCCAGCAGCGTAGACCTGACAGGGGGTATGAACACTGAAGCTTTCTTT
CDR3aa: CASSVDLTGGMNTEAFF

j_gene: TRBJ1-1
abundance: few
v_gene: TRBV5-1
d_gene: TRBD1
CDR3nt: TGCGCCAGCAGCCCCTGGACAGGACCGAACACTGAAGCTTTCTTT
CDR3aa: CASSPWTGPNTEAFF

j_gene: TRBJ2-3
abundance: few
v_gene: TRBV5-1
d_gene: -
CDR3nt: TGCGCCAGCAGCCTCACGGGACCTCCTATTCTTACAGATACGCAGTATTTT
CDR3aa: CASSLTGPPILTDTQYF

j_gene: TRBJ2-1
abundance: once
v_gene: TRBV10-3
d_gene: TRBD1
CDR3nt: TGTGCCATCAGTGCCACTTTAACCGGGACAGGGGAAAATGAGCAGTTCTTC
CDR3aa: CAISATLTGTGENEQFF

j_gene: TRBJ1-2
abundance: few
v_gene: TRBV30
d_gene: -
CDR3nt: TGTGCCTGGAGTACAGCTACCGGCTATGGCTACACCTTC
CDR3aa: CAWSTATGYGYTF

j_gene: TRBJ1-5
abundance: -
v_gene: TRBV2
d_gene: -
CDR3nt: TGTGCCAGCAGTGCGCATCCTAGCAATCAGCCCCAGCATTTT
CDR3aa: CASSAHPSNQPQHF

j_gene: TRBJ1-2
abundance: -
v_gene: TRBV5-4
d_gene: TRBD1
CDR3nt: TGTGCCAGCAGCTTCCAGGGACAGGGGAACTATGGCTACACCTTC
CDR3aa: CASSFQGQGNYGYTF

j_gene: TRBJ1-1
abundance: -
v_gene: TRBV5-1
d_gene: -
CDR3nt: TGCGCCAGCAGCTTGGAGTGGGGTAGGCGGCAAATCGACACTGAAGCTTTCTTT
CDR3aa: CASSLEWGRRQIDTEAFF

j_gene: TRBJ2-3
abundance: -
v_gene: TRBV19
d_gene: -
CDR3nt: TGTGCCAGTAGCAACCGGGACAGCACAGATACGCAGTATTTT
CDR3aa: CASSNRDSTDTQYF

j_gene: TRBJ1-1
abundance: -
v_gene: TRBV7-2
d_gene: -
CDR3nt: TGTGCCAGCAGCTTACGGAGCAAGAGCCCTGAAGCTTTCTTT
CDR3aa: CASSLRSKSPEAFF

j_gene: TRBJ2-5
abundance: -
v_gene: TRBV2
d_gene: TRBD1
CDR3nt: TGTGCCAGCAGTCCCGACAGGGGCGATCAAGAGACCCAGTACTTC
CDR3aa: CASSPDRGDQETQYF

j_gene: TRBJ1-5
abundance: few
v_gene: TRBV6-1
d_gene: -
CDR3nt: TGTGCCAGCACCCTAGCGGGGGGGGATCAGCCCCAGCATTTT
CDR3aa: CASTLAGGDQPQHF

j_gene: TRBJ1-5
abundance: few
v_gene: TRBV7-2
d_gene: -
CDR3nt: TGTGCCAGCAGCACCGACAGGAATTATCAGCCCCAGCATTTT
CDR3aa: CASSTDRNYQPQHF

j_gene: TRBJ2-2
abundance: -
v_gene: TRBV6-5
d_gene: -
CDR3nt: TGTGCCAGCAGTTCCCGGTCAGACACCGGGGAGCTGTTTTTT
CDR3aa: CASSSRSDTGELFF

j_gene: TRBJ1-1
abundance: -
v_gene: TRBV5-1
d_gene: -
CDR3nt: TGCGCCAGCAGAAAGGTGGGGATGACTGAAGCTTTCTTT
CDR3aa: CASRKVGMTEAFF

j_gene: TRBJ2-6
abundance: -
v_gene: TRBV6-2/TRBV6-3
d_gene: -
CDR3nt: TGTGCCAGCAGTCAATTGGGAGGCTCTGGGGCCAACGTCCTGACTTTC
CDR3aa: CASSQLGGSGANVLTF

j_gene: TRBJ1-5
abundance: -
v_gene: TRBV6-1
d_gene: TRBD1
CDR3nt: TGTGCCAGCAGTGAACAGGGGGCTTATCAGCCCCAGCATTTT
CDR3aa: CASSEQGAYQPQHF

j_gene: TRBJ1-3
abundance: few
v_gene: TRBV15
d_gene: -
CDR3nt: TGTGCCACCAGCACAAGGACAGCGAGCTCTGGAAACACCATATATTTT
CDR3aa: CATSTRTASSGNTIYF

j_gene: TRBJ2-5
abundance: -
v_gene: TRBV20-1
d_gene: -
CDR3nt: TGCAGTGCTAGTCAAGAGACCCAGTACTTC
CDR3aa: CSASQETQYF

j_gene: TRBJ2-3
abundance: -
v_gene: TRBV11-2
d_gene: -
CDR3nt: TGTGCCAGCAGCCCGCGTCTATGGTCCACAGATACGCAGTATTTT
CDR3aa: CASSPRLWSTDTQYF

j_gene: TRBJ1-1
abundance: -
v_gene: TRBV20-1
d_gene: -
CDR3nt: TGCAGTGCTAGGACGATGAACACTGAAGCTTTCTTT
CDR3aa: CSARTMNTEAFF

j_gene: TRBJ2-1
abundance: -
v_gene: TRBV7-8
d_gene: -
CDR3nt: TGTGCCAGCCGTTCAAGGGACATATACAATGAGCAGTTCTTC
CDR3aa: CASRSRDIYNEQFF

j_gene: TRBJ1-1
abundance: -
v_gene: TRBV11-2
d_gene: -
CDR3nt: TGTGCCAGCAGCTTAGAGGGAGGGAAAGGGAACACTGAAGCTTTCTTT
CDR3aa: CASSLEGGKGNTEAFF

j_gene: TRBJ1-2
abundance: -
v_gene: TRBV5-6
d_gene: -
CDR3nt: TGTGCCAGCAGCTTGGCCAATTGGGGGACGACTAACTATGGCTACACCTTC
CDR3aa: CASSLANWGTTNYGYTF

j_gene: TRBJ2-2
abundance: few
v_gene: TRBV10-3
d_gene: TRBD1
CDR3nt: TGTGCCATCAGTGTTGAGGGACAGGGGACCACCGGGGAGCTGTTTTTT
CDR3aa: CAISVEGQGTTGELFF

j_gene: TRBJ1-2
abundance: -
v_gene: TRBV10-1
d_gene: -
CDR3nt: TGCGCCAGCAGTGTCTTGAGGGATAACTATGGCTACACCTTC
CDR3aa: CASSVLRDNYGYTF

j_gene: TRBJ1-6
abundance: -
v_gene: TRBV5-4
d_gene: -
CDR3nt: TGTGCCAGCGGGTGGGAGTCACCCCTCCACTTT
CDR3aa: CASGWESPLHF

j_gene: TRBJ2-3
abundance: -
v_gene: TRBV19
d_gene: TRBD2
CDR3nt: TGTGCCAGTAGTAAGGACGGGGGGGCTCCCACAGATACGCAGTATTTT
CDR3aa: CASSKDGGAPTDTQYF

j_gene: TRBJ1-6
abundance: -
v_gene: TRBV6-1
d_gene: TRBD1
CDR3nt: TGTGCCAGCAGACAGGGTGGACAGGGCCTATATTCACCCCTCCACTTT
CDR3aa: CASRQGGQGLYSPLHF

j_gene: TRBJ1-2
abundance: -
v_gene: TRBV11-2
d_gene: TRBD1
CDR3nt: TGTGCCAGCAGCCCAGGACAGGGGGCGTCATGGTATGGCTACACCTTC
CDR3aa: CASSPGQGASWYGYTF

j_gene: TRBJ1-4
abundance: few
v_gene: TRBV20-1
d_gene: TRBD1
CDR3nt: TGCAGTGCTAGTGTCCCAGGGGGCACAACTAATGAAAAACTGTTTTTT
CDR3aa: CSASVPGGTTNEKLFF

j_gene: TRBJ2-2
abundance: -
v_gene: TRBV20-1
d_gene: TRBD2
CDR3nt: TGCAGTGCCCTTCTAGCGGGGGTCCCCACCGGGGAGCTGTTTTTT
CDR3aa: CSALLAGVPTGELFF

j_gene: TRBJ2-3
abundance: few
v_gene: TRBV2
d_gene: -
CDR3nt: TGTGCCAGCAGTGTGTTAGTCATCACAGATACGCAGTATTTT
CDR3aa: CASSVLVITDTQYF

j_gene: TRBJ1-4
abundance: -
v_gene: TRBV6-1
d_gene: -
CDR3nt: TGTGCCAGCAGTGAAGGGCAGGGTGGGAATGAAAAACTGTTTTTT
CDR3aa: CASSEGQGGNEKLFF

j_gene: TRBJ2-5
abundance: -
v_gene: TRBV7-9
d_gene: -
CDR3nt: TGTGCCAGCAGCTTAGGAATCGGGGGAGATCAAGAGACCCAGTACTTC
CDR3aa: CASSLGIGGDQETQYF

j_gene: TRBJ2-3
abundance: few
v_gene: TRBV25-1
d_gene: TRBD2
CDR3nt: TGTGCCAGCAGTGAGAGGACTAGCGGAAACACAGATACGCAGTATTTT
CDR3aa: CASSERTSGNTDTQYF

j_gene: TRBJ2-7
abundance: -
v_gene: TRBV19
d_gene: -
CDR3nt: TGTGCCAGTAGTAAAGGGACCCCCATAACCTCCTACGAGCAGTACTTC
CDR3aa: CASSKGTPITSYEQYF